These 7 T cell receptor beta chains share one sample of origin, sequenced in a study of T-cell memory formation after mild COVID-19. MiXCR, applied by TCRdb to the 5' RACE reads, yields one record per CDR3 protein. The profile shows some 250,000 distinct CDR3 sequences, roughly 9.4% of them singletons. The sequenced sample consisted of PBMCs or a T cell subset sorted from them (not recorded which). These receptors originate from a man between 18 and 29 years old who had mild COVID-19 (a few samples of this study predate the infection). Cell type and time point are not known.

The CDR3 bases are TGCAGTGCTAGCGACAGGCTCAATCAGCCCCAGCATTTT. Amino acids: CSASDRLNQPQHF. The chain links TRBV20-1 to TRBJ1-5; weak D call: TRBD1 (6 bases). V was clipped by 3 bases and J by 3 bases, with 9 bases between them. The CDR3 has 13 amino acids. The V gene's germline CDR1 is DFQATT and CDR2 SNEGSKA (reference sequence).

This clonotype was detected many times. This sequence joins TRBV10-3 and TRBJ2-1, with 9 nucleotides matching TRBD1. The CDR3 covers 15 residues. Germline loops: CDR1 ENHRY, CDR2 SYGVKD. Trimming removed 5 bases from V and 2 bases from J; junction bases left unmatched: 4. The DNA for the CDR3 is TGTGCCATCAGTCCCGGGACAGGGACCTACAATGAGCAGTTCTTC. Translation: CAISPGTGTYNEQFF.

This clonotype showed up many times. In DNA form, the CDR3 reads TGTGCCAGCAGTTTATCAAAGGGGACGGTTAACTATGGCTACACCTTC. It encodes CASSLSKGTVNYGYTF. V and J are TRBV27 and TRBJ1-2; maybe TRBD1 (5 bases). Trimming took 0 bases from V and 1 from J, leaving 12 bases between them. This CDR3 has 16 residues. Per the germline V gene, CDR1 is MNHEY and CDR2 is SMNVEV (reference sequence).

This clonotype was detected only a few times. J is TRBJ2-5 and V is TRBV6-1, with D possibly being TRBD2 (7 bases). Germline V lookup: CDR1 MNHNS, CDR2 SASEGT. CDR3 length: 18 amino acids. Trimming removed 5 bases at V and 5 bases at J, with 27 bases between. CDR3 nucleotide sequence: TGTGCCAGCAGTCCTCGCGGGGGCCAATACCTCCGCGTGGAGACCCAGTACTTC. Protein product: CASSPRGGQYLRVETQYF.

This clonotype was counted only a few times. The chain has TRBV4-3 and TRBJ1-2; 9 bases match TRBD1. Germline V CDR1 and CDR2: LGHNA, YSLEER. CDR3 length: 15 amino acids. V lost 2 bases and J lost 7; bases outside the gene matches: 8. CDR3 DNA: TGCGCCAGCAGCCAATGGGACAGGGAGGGAGGTGGCTACACCTTC. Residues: CASSQWDREGGGYTF.

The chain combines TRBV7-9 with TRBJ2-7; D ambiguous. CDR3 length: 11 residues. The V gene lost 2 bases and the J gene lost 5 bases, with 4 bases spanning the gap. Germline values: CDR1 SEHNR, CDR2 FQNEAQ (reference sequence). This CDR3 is CASSLSNEQYF. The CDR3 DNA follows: TGTGCCAGCAGCTTAAGTAACGAGCAGTACTTC.

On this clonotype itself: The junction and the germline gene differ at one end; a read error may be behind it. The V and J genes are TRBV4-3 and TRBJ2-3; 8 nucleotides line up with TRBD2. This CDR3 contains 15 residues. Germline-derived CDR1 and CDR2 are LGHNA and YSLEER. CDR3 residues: CASSQDGTRSDTKYF. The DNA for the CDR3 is TGCGCCAGCAGCCAAGACGGGACTAGGTCAGATACGAAGTATTTT.